The text below deals with one T cell receptor beta chain. Its antigen is as yet unknown. Documented time point: recipient sample about 28 days before transplant, after cytoreduction. TCRdb's table, derived via immunoSEQ multiplex PCR, lists solely in-frame clones and lacks some. The sample shows around 28,000 clones, around 82% of them seen only once. The CDR3 sequence is 14 residues long. The V end lost 4 bases, the J end lost 1 base, and 8 bases lay between the germline ends. Germline-derived CDR1 and CDR2 are SEHNR and FQNEAQ (reference sequence). These data originate in a study of T cell clonotyping in hematopoietic cell transplantation. Whole-study results and caveats: Few recipient clonotypes overlapped donors; over 95% were de novo at given depth. After transplant, recipient diversity fell while pathologically expanded clonotypes grew through day 180.

This chain uses TRBV7-9 with TRBJ1-5; D uncertain. The receptor comes from a man in his forties with acute myeloid leukemia. Some clones in this sample may be carry-over from other donors' samples. This specimen consisted of peripheral blood mononuclear cells, obtained before stem cell transplant. CDR3 region: CASSSGWSNQPQHF. Here the CDR3 DNA reads TGTGCCAGCAGCTCGGGGTGGAGCAATCAGCCCCAGCATTTT.